This TCR beta chain was retrieved from a study of T cells in Graves' hyperthyroidism and ophthalmopathy. The CDR3 consists of 17 residues. Germline V gene lookup returns CDR1 LNHDA and CDR2 SQIVND (reference sequence). V lost 4 bases to trimming and J lost 3 bases, with 16 bases between them. A word on this clonotype: Its cognate antigen is unknown.

Amplified TCR beta CDR3 regions derived from RNA transcripts. HTBI primers were used for first-round RT-PCR of the TCR CDR3. TCRdb re-derived calls from the multiplex PCR reads in MiXCR, one entry per CDR3 protein. The sample contains around 450,000 distinct CDR3 sequences, 15% to 19% of which appear only once. Findings and caveats of the study: Blood held most thyroid clonotypes expanded above 0.001 frequency. The model forecast ophthalmopathy, anticipating it by a median 6.5 months before onset.

The chain combines TRBV19 with TRBJ2-6, with D perhaps matching TRBD1 or TRBD2 (5 bases each). This clonotype was obtained from a woman aged 18-29 years with Graves' hyperthyroidism. The sample consisted of blood. As DNA, the CDR3 is TGTGCCAGTAGTACGGGGCGGAGCGTTAGTGGGGCCAACGTCCTGACTTTC. It specifies CASSTGRSVSGANVLTF. Full variable domain (rest looked up from reference TRBV19 and TRBJ2-6): DGGITQSPKYLFRKEGQNVTLSCEQNLNHDAMYWYRQDPGQGLRLIYYSQIVNDFQKGDIAEGYSVSREKKESFPLTVTSAQKNPTAFYLCASSTGRSVSGANVLTFGAGSRLTVL.